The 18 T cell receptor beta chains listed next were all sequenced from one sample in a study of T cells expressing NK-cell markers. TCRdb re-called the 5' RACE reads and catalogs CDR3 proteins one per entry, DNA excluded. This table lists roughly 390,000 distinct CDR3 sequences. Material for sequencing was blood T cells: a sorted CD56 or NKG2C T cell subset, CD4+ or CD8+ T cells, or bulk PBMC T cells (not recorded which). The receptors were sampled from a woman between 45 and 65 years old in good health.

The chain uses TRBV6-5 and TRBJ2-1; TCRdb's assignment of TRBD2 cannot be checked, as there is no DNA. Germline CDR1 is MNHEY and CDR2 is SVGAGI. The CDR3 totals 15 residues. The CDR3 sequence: CASSSGTRLSNEQFF.

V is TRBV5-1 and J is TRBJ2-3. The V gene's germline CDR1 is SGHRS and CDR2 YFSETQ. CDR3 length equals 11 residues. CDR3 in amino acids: CASSRADTQYF.

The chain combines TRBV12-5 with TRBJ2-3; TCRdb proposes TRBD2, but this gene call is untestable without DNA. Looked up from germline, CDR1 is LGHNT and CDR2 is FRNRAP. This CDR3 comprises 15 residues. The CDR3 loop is CASSWASGRSDTQYF.

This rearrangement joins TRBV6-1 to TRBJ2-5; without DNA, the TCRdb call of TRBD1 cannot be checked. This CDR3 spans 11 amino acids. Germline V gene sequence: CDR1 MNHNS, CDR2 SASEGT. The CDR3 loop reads CASSEARVQYF.

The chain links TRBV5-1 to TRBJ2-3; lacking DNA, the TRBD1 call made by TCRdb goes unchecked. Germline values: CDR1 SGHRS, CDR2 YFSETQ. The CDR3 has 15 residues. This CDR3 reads CASSLAVPQTDTQYF.

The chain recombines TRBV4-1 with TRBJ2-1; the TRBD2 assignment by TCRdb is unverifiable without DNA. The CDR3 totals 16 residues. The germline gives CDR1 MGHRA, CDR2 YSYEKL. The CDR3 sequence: CASSPHTSGGLNEQFF.

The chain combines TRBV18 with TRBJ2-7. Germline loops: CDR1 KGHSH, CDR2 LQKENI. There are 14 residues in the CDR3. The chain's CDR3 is CASSPPEGIYEQYF.

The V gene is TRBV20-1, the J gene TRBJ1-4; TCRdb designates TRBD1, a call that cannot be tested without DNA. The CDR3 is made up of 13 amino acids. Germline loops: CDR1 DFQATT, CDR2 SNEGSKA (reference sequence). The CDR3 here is CSAQDRDFEKLFF.

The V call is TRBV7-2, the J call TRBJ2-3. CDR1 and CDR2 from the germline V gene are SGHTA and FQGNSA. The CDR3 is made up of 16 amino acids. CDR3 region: CASSLESFPRQDTQYF.

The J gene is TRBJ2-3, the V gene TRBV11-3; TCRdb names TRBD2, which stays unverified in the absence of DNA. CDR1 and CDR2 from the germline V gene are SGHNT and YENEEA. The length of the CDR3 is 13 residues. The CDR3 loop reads CASSLMGRGLQYF.

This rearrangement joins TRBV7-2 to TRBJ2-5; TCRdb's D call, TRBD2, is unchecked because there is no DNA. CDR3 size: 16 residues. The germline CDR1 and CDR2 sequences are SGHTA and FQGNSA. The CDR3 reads CASSLVAGGLQETQYF.

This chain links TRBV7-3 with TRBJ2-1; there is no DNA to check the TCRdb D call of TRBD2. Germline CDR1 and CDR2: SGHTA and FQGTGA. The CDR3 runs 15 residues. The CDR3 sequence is CASSPSGASYNEQFF.

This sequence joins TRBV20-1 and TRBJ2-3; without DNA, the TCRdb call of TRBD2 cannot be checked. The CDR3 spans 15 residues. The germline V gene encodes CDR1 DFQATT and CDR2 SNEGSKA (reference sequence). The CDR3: CSARDPASSPDTQYF.

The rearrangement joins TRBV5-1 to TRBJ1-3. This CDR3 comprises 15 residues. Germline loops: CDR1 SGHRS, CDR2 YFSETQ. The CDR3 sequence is CASSPEDSPGNTIYF.

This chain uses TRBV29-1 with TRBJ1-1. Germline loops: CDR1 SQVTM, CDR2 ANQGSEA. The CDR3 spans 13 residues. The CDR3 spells CSVEKRVNTEAFF.

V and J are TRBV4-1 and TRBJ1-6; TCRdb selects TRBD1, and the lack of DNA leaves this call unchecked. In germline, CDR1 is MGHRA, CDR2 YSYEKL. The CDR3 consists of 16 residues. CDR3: CASSQSRGGFDSPLHF.

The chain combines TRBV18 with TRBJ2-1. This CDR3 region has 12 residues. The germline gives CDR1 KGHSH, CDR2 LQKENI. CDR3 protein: CASSHTDNEQFF.

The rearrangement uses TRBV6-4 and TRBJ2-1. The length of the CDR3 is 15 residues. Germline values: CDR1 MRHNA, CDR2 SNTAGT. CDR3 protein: CASSDSFSAYNEQFF.